This TCR beta chain was recorded in a study of blood T cell repertoires in COVID-19. The overall study: Specimens from acute and convalescent COVID-19 originated in the United States, Italy and Spain. The cDNA or gDNA used as material had been derived from T cells, B-cell-depleted T cells, or PBMCs.

This clone was observed once. Trimming removed 1 base from V and 4 bases from J, with 10 bases in between. Germline lookup yields CDR1 SGHTA and CDR2 FQGTGA. CDR3 length: 14 amino acids. Original processing notes: Amplified reference gene primers provided the basis for estimating nucleated cell counts. Profiling relied on immunoSEQ multiplex PCR, and the TCRdb table lists in-frame clones only, not all of them. V, J and clone size are those of that table, while D and trimming were read from the DNA. The sample records 150,000 to 160,000 clones, 80% being singletons. The V gene is TRBV7-3, the J gene TRBJ1-1, with a weak D call TRBD1 (5 bases). The sample taken for sequencing was peripheral blood. The TCR comes from a man in his sixties with acute or convalescent COVID-19. CDR3 loop: CASSLREGITEAFF. CDR3 coding DNA: TGTGCCAGCAGCTTAAGGGAGGGGATCACTGAAGCTTTCTTT.